These 22 T cell receptor beta chains were all obtained from the same sample, sequenced in a study of human T cells and chemical hapten exposure (dated by TCRdb to about 2021). In light of the paper, this sample's time point label describes: patch test 1, 2 weeks after DPC sensitization. This specimen's treatment or condition label, per the study, means: therapeutic diphenylcyclopropenone sensitization with weekly scalp DPC. Libraries were made using RACE. TCRdb shows the sequencer as NextSeq 500. Using fastp trimming at Q25 and MiXCR clonotype assembly, TCRdb reanalyzed the public sequencing data and kept in-frame beta chains. CDR3 protein sequences are deduplicated, and each keeps its most common genes and DNA. The sample contains under 450,000 distinct CDR3 sequences, more than 4.5% of them found a single time. Together, the top ten hold about 2.2% of the sample. The sequencing used whole blood, collected in connection with sensitization to the hapten diphenylcyclopropenone (DPC). The receptors come from a woman aged 45-65 years with alopecia areata. Some clones in this sample may be carry-over from other donors' samples.

This clonotype showed up just a few times. The chain is built from TRBV4-1 and TRBJ2-3; TRBD1 is a possible D gene (6 bases). Germline V gene data show CDR1 as MGHRA and CDR2 as YSYEKL. Trimming removed 0 bases from V and 4 bases from J, with 17 bases in between. The CDR3 spans 17 residues. This CDR3 is CASSQEGNVQGPDTQYF. The CDR3, as DNA: TGCGCCAGCAGCCAAGAAGGAAACGTACAGGGACCAGATACGCAGTATTTT.

This clonotype was counted many times. This CDR3 is CASSQVREGAYEQYF. CDR3 in DNA: TGCGCCAGCAGCCAGGTCCGGGAGGGGGCCTACGAGCAGTACTTC. The rearrangement links TRBV4-3 to TRBJ2-7; 8 nucleotides agree with TRBD2. V shed 3 bases and J 2 bases; nucleotides not matched to a gene: 6. CDR1 LGHNA and CDR2 YSLEER come from the germline V gene. CDR3 length: 15 residues.

A few counts support this clonotype. The rearrangement links TRBV6-5 to TRBJ2-7; the D gene is possibly TRBD2 (6 bases). Trimming left V 8 bases short and J 2 bases short, with 19 bases between. The CDR3 is made up of 15 amino acids. Germline CDR1 reads MNHEY; CDR2 reads SVGAGI. CDR3 sequence reads: CASGPRRGRAYEQYF. CDR3 coding DNA: TGTGCCAGCGGGCCCCGGCGGGGAAGAGCCTACGAGCAGTACTTC.

This clonotype was observed at least ten times. The CDR3 nucleotides read TGTGCCAGCAGTTACTCAGGGACAGGGGGTTACGAGCAGTACTTC. Its translation is CASSYSGTGGYEQYF. The chain joins TRBV6-5 to TRBJ2-7; TRBD1 agrees at 11 bases. Trimming at V came to 0 bases and at J to 4 bases, leaving 2 bases not matched to a gene. The CDR3 is 15 residues long. Germline CDR1 reads MNHEY; CDR2 reads SVGAGI.

This clonotype was picked up many times. The chain carries TRBV20-1 and TRBJ2-1; weak D call: TRBD2 (5 bases). Trimming pared 1 base from V and 0 bases from J, leaving 10 bases between. The CDR3 totals 15 residues. Germline-derived CDR1 and CDR2 are DFQATT and SNEGSKA (reference sequence). Here the CDR3 reads CSARVSGSSYNEQFF. CDR3 in DNA: TGCAGTGCTAGAGTGTCGGGGAGCTCCTACAATGAGCAGTTCTTC.

This clonotype has a count of ten or more. The rearrangement joins TRBV6-6 to TRBJ2-7, with TRBD2 identical over 7 bases. CDR1 and CDR2 from the germline V gene are MNHNY and SVGAGI (reference sequence). Trimming removed 5 bases from V and 1 base from J; junction bases left unmatched: 8. The CDR3 has 15 amino acids. The CDR3 here is CASSPTRLASYEQYF. CDR3 nucleotide sequence: TGTGCCAGCAGTCCCACCCGACTAGCTTCCTACGAGCAGTACTTC.

This clonotype was counted many times. The chain joins TRBV7-9 to TRBJ2-5; the D is unclear. Looked up from germline, CDR1 is SEHNR and CDR2 is FQNEAQ (reference sequence). There are 17 residues in the CDR3. V lost 5 bases, J lost 3 bases, and 22 bases lay in between. The CDR3 is CASSVTNLDGPEETQYF. CDR3 nucleotides: TGTGCCAGCAGCGTAACAAACCTAGATGGGCCGGAAGAGACCCAGTACTTC. The full variable domain, with the rest looked up from reference TRBV7-9 and TRBJ2-5, is DTGVSQNPRHKITKRGQNVTFRCDPISEHNRLYWYRQTLGQGPEFLTYFQNEAQLEKSRLLSDRFSAERPKGSFSTLEIQRTEQGDSAMYLCASSVTNLDGPEETQYFGPGTRLLVL.

This clonotype was recorded at least ten times. The chain recombines TRBV2 with TRBJ2-1; D is unclear. Trimming removed 1 base at V and 6 bases at J, with 10 bases between. CDR3 length: 14 amino acids. Germline loops: CDR1 SNHLY, CDR2 FYNNEI. CDR3: CASSEVRLANEQFF. The CDR3 nucleotides read TGTGCCAGCAGTGAAGTAAGATTAGCCAATGAGCAGTTCTTC. The entire variable domain, with the rest obtained from reference TRBV2 and TRBJ2-1, is as follows: EPEVTQTPSHQVTQMGQEVILRCVPISNHLYFYWYRQILGQKVEFLVSFYNNEISEKSEIFDDQFSVERPDGSNFTLKIRSTKLEDSAMYFCASSEVRLANEQFFGPGTRLTVL.

This clonotype was seen ten or more times. The chain links TRBV7-9 to TRBJ2-2, with D maybe TRBD1 (5 bases). The CDR3 extends over 15 amino acids. V shed 5 bases and J shed 5 bases, with 15 bases lying between them. Germline V lookup: CDR1 SEHNR, CDR2 FQNEAQ (reference sequence). CDR3 sequence: CASSTPTVGTGELFF. In DNA form, the CDR3 reads TGTGCCAGCAGCACCCCGACAGTGGGGACCGGGGAGCTGTTTTTT. Together with reference TRBV7-9 and TRBJ2-2, the CDR3 gives the full variable domain: DTGVSQNPRHKITKRGQNVTFRCDPISEHNRLYWYRQTLGQGPEFLTYFQNEAQLEKSRLLSDRFSAERPKGSFSTLEIQRTEQGDSAMYLCASSTPTVGTGELFFGEGSRLTVL.

This clonotype was observed a handful of times. The chain carries TRBV27 and TRBJ1-2; D might be TRBD1 (6 bases). The length of the CDR3 is 15 residues. Germline lookup yields CDR1 MNHEY and CDR2 SMNVEV (reference sequence). Trimming took off 6 bases at V and 2 bases at J, with 16 bases between the two ends. The CDR3 DNA is TGTGCCAGCAGAGCCGAGGGGGTATCGAACTATGGCTACACCTTC. It yields the protein CASRAEGVSNYGYTF.

This clonotype was counted many times. This chain uses TRBV7-9 with TRBJ2-4; the D call may be TRBD1 or TRBD2 (6 bases each). V was clipped by 1 base and J by 0 bases, with 10 bases between them. The CDR3 has 16 residues. Germline V gene sequence: CDR1 SEHNR, CDR2 FQNEAQ (reference sequence). Written as DNA, the CDR3 is TGTGCCAGCAGCTTAGTAGGGGGGCCAGCCAAAAACATTCAGTACTTC. It encodes CASSLVGGPAKNIQYF.

This clonotype has a count of ten or more. V and J are TRBV6-5 and TRBJ2-2, with 7 nucleotides matching TRBD2. The germline gives CDR1 MNHEY, CDR2 SVGAGI. This CDR3 is built from 14 residues. V shed 8 bases, J shed 9 bases, and the junction held 12 bases outside the gene matches. This CDR3 is CASAPRSGNRELFF. DNA for the CDR3: TGTGCCAGCGCCCCTCGGAGCGGGAATAGGGAGCTGTTTTTT.

In its sample, this clonotype was seen many times. The J gene is TRBJ1-3, the V gene TRBV12-3 or TRBV12-4, with D maybe TRBD1 (6 bases). The ends were cut back, 6 bases at V and 3 bases at J, with 12 bases in the middle. The CDR3 length is 14 residues. The CDR3 DNA reads as TGTGCCAGCAGCCCTGGGACATTTGGAAACACCATATATTTT. The encoded protein is CASSPGTFGNTIYF.

Many counts were recorded for this clonotype. CDR3 residues: CASSVGTGEGQPQHF. CDR3 bases: TGTGCCAGCAGCGTAGGGACAGGGGAAGGTCAGCCCCAGCATTTT. The J gene is TRBJ1-5, the V gene TRBV9; 9 bases map to TRBD1. The CDR3 covers 15 residues. The ends lost 0 bases at V and 6 bases at J; junction bases unmatched: 4. Germline loops: CDR1 SGDLS, CDR2 YYNGEE. Using reference TRBV9 and TRBJ1-5 for the parts outside the CDR3, the full variable domain is DSGVTQTPKHLITATGQRVTLRCSPRSGDLSVYWYQQSLDQGLQFLIQYYNGEERAKGNILERFSAQQFPDLHSELNLSSLELGDSALYFCASSVGTGEGQPQHFGDGTRLSIL.

The sample holds many counts of this clonotype. The rearrangement uses TRBV7-9 and TRBJ1-5; D remains ambiguous. Germline assignment: CDR1 SEHNR and CDR2 FQNEAQ (reference sequence). The CDR3 covers 15 residues. Between the trimmed V and J ends, which lost 5 bases and 2 bases, there was a span of 13 bases. The CDR3 sequence is CASSVGPVGNQPQHF. The CDR3 DNA sequence: TGTGCCAGCAGCGTCGGTCCGGTGGGCAATCAGCCCCAGCATTTT.

Only a few counts were recorded for this clonotype. The chain couples TRBV4-1 to TRBJ1-4; possible D gene TRBD1, 6 bases. The CDR3 consists of 17 residues. V lost 1 base to trimming and J lost 3 bases, with 15 bases between them. Germline lookup yields CDR1 MGHRA and CDR2 YSYEKL. In DNA, the CDR3 is TGCGCCAGCAGCCAAGCACCCCCCAGGGGCGCTAATGAAAAACTGTTTTTT. It encodes CASSQAPPRGANEKLFF.

This clonotype has a count of ten or more. The rearrangement joins TRBV18 to TRBJ1-4, with TRBD1 matching 8 bases. With 4 bases clipped from V and 8 bases from J, the junction kept 6 bases outside the gene matches. The CDR3 has 14 residues. Germline loops: CDR1 KGHSH, CDR2 LQKENI. The CDR3 region has the DNA TGTGCCAGCTCACACTACAGGGGGAAGGAAAAACTGTTTTTT. Amino acids: CASSHYRGKEKLFF.

The J gene is TRBJ2-3, the V gene TRBV6-5; D is possibly TRBD1 or TRBD2 (5 bases each). V was pared by 4 bases and J by 0 bases, with 14 bases between. The germline CDR1 and CDR2 sequences are MNHEY and SVGAGI. This CDR3 is 16 amino acids long. This CDR3 is CASSSPKGRSTDTQYF. CDR3 sequence (DNA): TGTGCCAGCAGTTCCCCCAAGGGACGTAGCACAGATACGCAGTATTTT.

The V gene is TRBV7-8, the J gene TRBJ2-1; D may be TRBD1 or TRBD2 (5 bases each). Per germline, CDR1 SGHVS and CDR2 FQNEAQ. The CDR3 runs 13 residues. Between the trimmed V and J ends, which lost 4 bases and 6 bases, there was a span of 10 bases. The CDR3 loop is CASSWGPRNEQFF. CDR3 sequence (DNA): TGTGCCAGCAGCTGGGGACCCCGCAATGAGCAGTTCTTC.

This clonotype was seen at least ten times. CDR3 sequence: CASRGSEQFF. CDR3 coding DNA: TGTGCCAGCAGGGGATCTGAGCAGTTCTTC. The chain couples TRBV12-3 or TRBV12-4 to TRBJ2-1; no firm D call. This CDR3 is 10 amino acids long. V was clipped by 6 bases and J by 9 bases, with 6 bases between them.

This clonotype was seen more than once but under ten times. The chain combines TRBV9 with TRBJ1-1; D is uncertain. V was pared by 4 bases and J by 4 bases, with 11 bases between. The CDR3 consists of 13 residues. Germline-derived CDR1 and CDR2 are SGDLS and YYNGEE. The CDR3 protein is CASSPEGITEAFF. The DNA for the CDR3 is TGTGCCAGCAGCCCTGAGGGTATCACTGAAGCTTTCTTT.

The chain couples TRBV25-1 to TRBJ1-1; D unclear. With 4 bases removed from V and 4 bases from J, the gap between germline ends came to 10 bases. The germline CDR1 and CDR2 sequences are MGHDK and SYGVNS. This CDR3 spans 13 amino acids. The CDR3: CASSVVESTEAFF. For the CDR3, the DNA is TGTGCCAGCAGTGTAGTAGAGAGCACTGAAGCTTTCTTT. Supplemented by reference TRBV25-1 and TRBJ1-1, the full variable domain reads EADIYQTPRYLVIGTGKKITLECSQTMGHDKMYWYQQDPGMELHLIHYSYGVNSTEKGDLSSESTVSRIRTEHFPLTLESARPSHTSQYLCASSVVESTEAFFGQGTRLTVV.